The present entry profiles one T cell receptor beta chain with its context. The record originates from a study of blood T cell repertoires in COVID-19. On the study more broadly: Donors in Cohort 3 who had recovered were those with two negative PCRs, healthcare professional clearance, or resolution of their symptoms. Specimens from acute and convalescent COVID-19 originated in the United States, Italy and Spain.

The CDR3 loop spans 11 amino acids. Per the germline V gene, CDR1 is SEHNR and CDR2 is FQNEAQ (reference sequence). V was cut by 8 bases and J by 4 bases, with 9 bases left in between. As originally analysed: Estimates of nucleated cell counts were drawn from the amplification of reference gene primers. Profiled with immunoSEQ multiplex PCR; TCRdb holds only in-frame clones, not every one. V and J calls and clone size are copied from that table; D and trimming were computed from the DNA. The sample records a few hundred thousand clones, over 75% being singletons. Those enrolled, adults aged roughly 18 to 90 years, came from 24 US areas.

The sequenced sample consisted of PBMCs or T cells enriched from blood (not recorded which). The chain couples TRBV7-9 to TRBJ2-7; weak D call: TRBD2 (5 bases). The clonotype comes from a man aged 40-49 years in a cohort exposed to, infected with or recovered from COVID-19 (not recorded which). For the CDR3, the DNA is TGTGCCAGCGGGAGAGTGTACGAGCAGTACTTC. Translated, it gives CASGRVYEQYF.